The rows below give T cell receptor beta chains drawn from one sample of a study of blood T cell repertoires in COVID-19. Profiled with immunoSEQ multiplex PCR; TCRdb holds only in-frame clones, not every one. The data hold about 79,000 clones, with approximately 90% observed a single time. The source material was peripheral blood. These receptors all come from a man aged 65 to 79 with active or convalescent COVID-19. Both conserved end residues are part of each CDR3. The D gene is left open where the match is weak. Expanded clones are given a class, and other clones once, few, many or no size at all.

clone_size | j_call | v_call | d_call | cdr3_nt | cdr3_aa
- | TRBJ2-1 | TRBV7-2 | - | TGTGCCAGCAGAACTAGGCCCGGCCCTTACAATGAGCAGTTCTTC | CASRTRPGPYNEQFF
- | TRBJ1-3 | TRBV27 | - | TGTGCCAGCAGTTCTACCTCTGGAAACACCATATATTTT | CASSSTSGNTIYF
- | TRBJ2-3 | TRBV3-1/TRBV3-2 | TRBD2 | TGTGCCAGCAGCCAAGGGACTAGCGGGAGTGGAGGCACAGATACGCAGTATTTT | CASSQGTSGSGGTDTQYF
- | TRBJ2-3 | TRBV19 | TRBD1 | TGTGCCAGTAGTATTCCCCCCGGGACAGGGACAGATACGCAGTATTTT | CASSIPPGTGTDTQYF
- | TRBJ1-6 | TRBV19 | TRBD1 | TGTGCCAGTAGTAACCCTCAATGGACAGGACCTAATTCACCCCTCCACTTT | CASSNPQWTGPNSPLHF
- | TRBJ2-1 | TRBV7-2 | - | TGTGCCAGCAGCTTGGGTGGCTCTCGAGGGTTGGATGAGCAGTTCTTC | CASSLGGSRGLDEQFF
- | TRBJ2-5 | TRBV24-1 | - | TGTGCCACCTCGGCGGCTCGCCAAGAGACCCAGTACTTC | CATSAARQETQYF
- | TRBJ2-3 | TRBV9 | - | TGTGCCAGCAGCGTAGGTATGGGAGGTACAGATACGCAGTATTTT | CASSVGMGGTDTQYF
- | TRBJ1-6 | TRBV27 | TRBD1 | TGTGCCAGCAGCCGGACAGGGTCAAAGAATAGCGGTTCACCCCTCCACTTT | CASSRTGSKNSGSPLHF
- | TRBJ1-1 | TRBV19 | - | TGTGCCAGTAACGGCGTGGAGGACCCTGAAGCTTTCTTT | CASNGVEDPEAFF
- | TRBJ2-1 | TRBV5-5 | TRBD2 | TGTGCCAGCAGCTGGAGCGGGAACTCCTACAATGAGCAGTTCTTC | CASSWSGNSYNEQFF
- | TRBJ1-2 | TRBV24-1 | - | TGTGCCACCAGTGACAGGGTGTCCTATGGCTACACCTTC | CATSDRVSYGYTF
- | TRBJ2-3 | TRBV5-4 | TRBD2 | TGTGCCAGCAGCTTGGCGACTAGCGGGAGTTATAGAGATACGCAGTATTTT | CASSLATSGSYRDTQYF
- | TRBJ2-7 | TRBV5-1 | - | TGCGCCAGCAGCTCCACAGGGAACTACGAGCAGTACTTC | CASSSTGNYEQYF
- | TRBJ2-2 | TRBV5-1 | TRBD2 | TGCGCCAGCAGCTTGGAGGCTAGCGGGAGCGGGGAGCTGTTTTTT | CASSLEASGSGELFF
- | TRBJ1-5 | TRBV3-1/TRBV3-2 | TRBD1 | TGTGCCAGCAGCCGGAGACAGGGGGGTCAGCCCCAGCATTTT | CASSRRQGGQPQHF
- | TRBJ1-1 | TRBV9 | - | TGTGCCAGCAGCGACAGGCCGAACACTGAAGCTTTCTTT | CASSDRPNTEAFF
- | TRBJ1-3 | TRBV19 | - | TGTGCCAGTAGTATCGTTGGAAACACCATATATTTT | CASSIVGNTIYF
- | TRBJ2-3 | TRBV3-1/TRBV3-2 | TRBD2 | TGTGCCAGCAGCCAAGATAAGCTAGCGGGTCTTCTCACAGATACGCAGTATTTT | CASSQDKLAGLLTDTQYF
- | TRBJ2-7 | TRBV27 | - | TGTGCCAGCAGTCACGGGACAAACTCCTACGAGCAGTACTTC | CASSHGTNSYEQYF
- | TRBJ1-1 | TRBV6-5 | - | TGTGCCAGCACCCTGACACTGAACACTGAAGCTTTCTTT | CASTLTLNTEAFF
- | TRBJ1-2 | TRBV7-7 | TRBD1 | TGTGCTAGCAGCTTAGAAAAAAATGAGGGGGCGAACGATGGCTACACCTTC | CASSLEKNEGANDGYTF
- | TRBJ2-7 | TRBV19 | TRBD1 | TGTGCCAGTAGTGGACAGGGCTACGAGCAGTACTTC | CASSGQGYEQYF
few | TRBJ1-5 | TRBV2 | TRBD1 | TGTGCCAGCAAGGGACAGGGGGCATTAAAGCCCCAGCATTTT | CASKGQGALKPQHF
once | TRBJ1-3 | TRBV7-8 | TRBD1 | TGTGCCAGCAGCTTGGACAGGCGAAACACCATATATTTT | CASSLDRRNTIYF
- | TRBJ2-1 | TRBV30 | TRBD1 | TGTGCCTGGACGGCAGGGGGCAATGAGCAGTTCTTC | CAWTAGGNEQFF
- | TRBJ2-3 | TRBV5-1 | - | TGCGCCAGCACCGGGACAGATACGCAGTATTTT | CASTGTDTQYF
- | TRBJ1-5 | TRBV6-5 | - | TGTGCCAGCAGTTACGGGGCGGGGAGCAATCAGCCCCAGCATTTT | CASSYGAGSNQPQHF
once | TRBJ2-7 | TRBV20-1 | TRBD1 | TGCAGTGCTAGTTCCGGGACAGGAGCCTACGAGCAGTACTTC | CSASSGTGAYEQYF
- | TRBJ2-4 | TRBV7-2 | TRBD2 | TGTGCCAGCAGCTTATGGACGGGAGGCAAAAACATTCAGTACTTC | CASSLWTGGKNIQYF
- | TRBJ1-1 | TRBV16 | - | TGTGCCAGCAGCCAATATACAGGGATGACTGAAGCTTTCTTT | CASSQYTGMTEAFF
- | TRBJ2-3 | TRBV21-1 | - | TGTGCCAGCAGCAAAGGGATTTCCTGGAGCGGGAGCACAGATACGCAGTATTTT | CASSKGISWSGSTDTQYF
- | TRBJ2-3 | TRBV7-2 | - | TGTGCCAGCAGCGAGGGGTCGGGACTCGGGCAGTATTTT | CASSEGSGLGQYF
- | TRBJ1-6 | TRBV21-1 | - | TGTGCCAGCCATCCTACCTCAGAGGATAATTCACCCCTCCACTTT | CASHPTSEDNSPLHF
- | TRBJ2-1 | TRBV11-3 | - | TGTGCCAGCAGCCCTCAAACAGGGACGGCCTACAATGAGCAGTTCTTC | CASSPQTGTAYNEQFF
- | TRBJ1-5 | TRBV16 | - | TGTGCCAGCAGCCTAATGGGCGATCAGCCCCAGCATTTT | CASSLMGDQPQHF
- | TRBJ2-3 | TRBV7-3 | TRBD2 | TGTGCCAGCAGCTCAGCTAGCGGGAGAAGGACCACAGATACGCAGTATTTT | CASSSASGRRTTDTQYF
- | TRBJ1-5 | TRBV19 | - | TGTGCCAGTAGTATCGGGGGGGCCGGTCAGCCCCAGCATTTT | CASSIGGAGQPQHF
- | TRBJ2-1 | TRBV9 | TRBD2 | TGTGCCAGCAGCAGACTAGCGGGAAGGGGGGATGAGCAGTTCTTC | CASSRLAGRGDEQFF
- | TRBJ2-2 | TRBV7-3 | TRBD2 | TGTGCCAGCAGCTTGACTAGCGGGAGGGCGAGCACCGGGGAGCTGTTTTTT | CASSLTSGRASTGELFF
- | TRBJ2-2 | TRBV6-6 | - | TGTGCCAGCTTCCACAGATGGACCGGGGAGCTGTTTTTT | CASFHRWTGELFF
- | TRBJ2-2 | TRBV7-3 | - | TGTGCCAGCAGCTTAAGCCGGGGGTCCACCGGGGAGCTGTTTTTT | CASSLSRGSTGELFF
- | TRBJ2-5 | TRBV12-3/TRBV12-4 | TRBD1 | TGTGCCAGCAACATGGACAGGGGAAGCCAGTACTTC | CASNMDRGSQYF
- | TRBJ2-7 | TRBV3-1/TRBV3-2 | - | TGTGCCAGCAGCCAAAGGGGATTCTACGAGCAGTACTTC | CASSQRGFYEQYF
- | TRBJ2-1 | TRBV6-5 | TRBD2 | TGTGCCAGCAGGGTAGCGGGAGTTACCTACAATGAGCAGTTCTTC | CASRVAGVTYNEQFF
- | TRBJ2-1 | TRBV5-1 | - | TGCGCCAGCACTACGCTAATCAGCGGCGGAGAGGGTGAGCAGTTCTTC | CASTTLISGGEGEQFF
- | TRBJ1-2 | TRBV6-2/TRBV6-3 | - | TGTGCCAGCAGTTACTCGACGGCCGGAGGGGGCTACACCTTC | CASSYSTAGGGYTF
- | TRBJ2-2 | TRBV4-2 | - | TGTGCCAGCAGCCAAGTTGGCAGGGTGGAGACCGGGGAGCTGTTTTTT | CASSQVGRVETGELFF
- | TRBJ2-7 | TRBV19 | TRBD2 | TGTGCCAGTAGTAGGGCTCTAGCGGGAGGGCCTTCCGACGAGCAGTACTTC | CASSRALAGGPSDEQYF
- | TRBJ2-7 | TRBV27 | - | TGTGCCAGCAGTTTCCTCGGGGTTACCTACGAGCAGTACTTC | CASSFLGVTYEQYF
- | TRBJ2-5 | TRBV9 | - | TGTGCCAGCAGCCTAGCGCTACAAGAGACCCAGTACTTC | CASSLALQETQYF
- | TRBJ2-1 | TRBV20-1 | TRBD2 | TGCAGTGCTAGTAGACTAGCGGGAGGTTACCGCGGCGATGAGCAGTTCTTC | CSASRLAGGYRGDEQFF
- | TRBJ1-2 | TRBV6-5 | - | TGTGCCAGCAGTTACGGGCAGGGAAGGGGCTACACCTTC | CASSYGQGRGYTF
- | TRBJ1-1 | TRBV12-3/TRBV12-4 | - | TGTGCCAGCAGACAAGACAGGTCTGTGGAAGCTTTCTTT | CASRQDRSVEAFF
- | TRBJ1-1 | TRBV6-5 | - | TGTGCCAGCAGTTCCCGGGACAACTCATTTAAGGGAGCTTTCTTT | CASSSRDNSFKGAFF
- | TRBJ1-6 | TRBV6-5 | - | TGTGCCAGCAGTCCGGACAGAATCAATTCACCCCTCCACTTT | CASSPDRINSPLHF
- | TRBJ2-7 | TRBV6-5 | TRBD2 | TGTGCCAGCAGTTACAGACGGACTAGCGGGAGTTACGAGCAGTACTTC | CASSYRRTSGSYEQYF